This T cell receptor beta chain appears in the sequencing data of a study of a mutant IDH1 vaccine in newly diagnosed glioma. Study background: The treated group averaged approximately 42 years old and was around 62% male, approximately 38% female.

CDR1 is MNHEY and CDR2 is SMNVEV in the germline V gene (reference sequence). Trimming took 1 base from V and 1 from J, leaving 22 bases between them. The CDR3 runs 20 residues. Indicated time point: week 35, safety follow-up. What each vaccine dose contained was 300 ug of mutant IDH1 20-mer peptide, accompanied by topical imiquimod. Notes on this clone: What it binds is unknown.

TCRdb's copy holds only in-frame clones and misses some; the assay was immunoSEQ multiplex PCR. The sample carries 43,000 or so clones, 85% to 95% recorded once. The sample here was PBMCs, taken from a glioma patient whose treatment included an IDH1 peptide vaccine. The chain uses TRBV27 and TRBJ2-2, with D perhaps TRBD1 (6 bases). The source is a man in his fifties or sixties with glioma. CDR3 loop: CASSLYLNRVPTLNTGELFF. In DNA form, the CDR3 reads TGTGCCAGCAGTTTATATTTAAACAGGGTCCCGACCTTGAACACCGGGGAGCTGTTTTTT.